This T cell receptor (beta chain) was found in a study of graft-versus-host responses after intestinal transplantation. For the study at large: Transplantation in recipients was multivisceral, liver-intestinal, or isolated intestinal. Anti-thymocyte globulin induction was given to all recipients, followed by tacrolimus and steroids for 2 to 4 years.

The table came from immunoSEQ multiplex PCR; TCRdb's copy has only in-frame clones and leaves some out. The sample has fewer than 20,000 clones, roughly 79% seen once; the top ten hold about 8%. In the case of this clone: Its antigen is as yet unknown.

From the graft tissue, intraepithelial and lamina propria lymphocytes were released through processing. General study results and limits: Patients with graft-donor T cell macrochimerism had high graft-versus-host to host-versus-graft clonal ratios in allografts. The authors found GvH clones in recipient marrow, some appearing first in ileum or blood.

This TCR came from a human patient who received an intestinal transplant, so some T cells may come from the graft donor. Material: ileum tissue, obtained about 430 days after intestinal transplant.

The CDR3 sequence is CASSELGDEQFF. DNA of the CDR3: TGCGCCAGCAGTGAGTTGGGGGATGAGCAGTTCTTC. The chain recombines TRBV10-2 with TRBJ2-1; D assignment may be TRBD1 or TRBD2 (5 bases each). The length of the CDR3 is 12 residues. Germline loops: CDR1 WSHSY, CDR2 SAAADI. V dropped 1 base and J dropped 8 bases, with 6 bases sitting between them.